This passage covers 24 T cell receptor beta chains from one sample sequenced in a study of blood T cell repertoires in COVID-19. This table comes from immunoSEQ multiplex PCR, and its TCRdb copy is limited to in-frame clones, with some not included. The data show fewer than 150,000 clones, less than 85% seen once. Sequencing was carried out using peripheral blood. The receptors come from a woman older than 75 in a cohort sampled during active or convalescent COVID-19.

The chain joins TRBV3-1 (or the pseudogene TRBV3-2) to TRBJ2-3; 7 bases map to TRBD1. The CDR3 covers 16 residues. The J segment lost 1 base and the V segment lost 2 bases, leaving 6 bases of the junction unmatched. Per germline, CDR1 LGHDT and CDR2 YNNKEL (reference sequence). DNA for the CDR3: TGTGCCAGCAGCCAAACCGCCGGGACAGGCACAGATACGCAGTATTTT. It encodes CASSQTAGTGTDTQYF.

This clone was detected only once. The chain links TRBV2 to TRBJ1-4; 10 nucleotides line up with TRBD1. The CDR3 runs 14 residues. The junction had 4 bases not matched to a gene; V was cut back by 4 bases and J by 8 bases. CDR1 SNHLY and CDR2 FYNNEI come from the germline V gene. The CDR3 reads CASSGTGGNEKLFF. DNA for the CDR3: TGTGCCAGCAGTGGGACAGGGGGAAACGAAAAACTGTTTTTT.

The chain couples TRBV6-5 to TRBJ2-7; the D gene is possibly TRBD2 (5 bases). The germline V gene has CDR1 MNHEY and CDR2 SVGAGI. This CDR3 comprises 15 residues. The V and J ends lost 6 bases and 2 bases respectively, with 17 bases between them. For the CDR3, the DNA is TGTGCCAGCAGCCCACAACTAGAACCCGCCTACGAGCAGTACTTC. It yields the protein CASSPQLEPAYEQYF.

The chain joins TRBV28 to TRBJ1-3; D unresolved. V was shortened by 3 bases and J by 0 bases, with 9 bases between the two germline ends. This CDR3 comprises 15 residues. Germline lookup yields CDR1 MDHEN and CDR2 SYDVKM. The CDR3 spells CASSLTLSSGNTIYF. CDR3 nucleotide sequence: TGTGCCAGCAGTTTGACTCTATCCTCTGGAAACACCATATATTTT.

In its sample, this clone ranks as medium-sized. This chain connects TRBV7-8 to TRBJ1-1; D unclear. Germline CDR1 and CDR2: SGHVS and FQNEAQ. There are 16 residues in the CDR3. V lost 3 bases and J 0 bases, leaving 14 bases between the germline ends. The CDR3 is CASSFNRVRMNTEAFF. The CDR3 DNA sequence: TGTGCCAGCAGCTTTAATCGGGTACGCATGAACACTGAAGCTTTCTTT.

The chain joins TRBV5-4 to TRBJ1-4; TRBD1 agrees at 7 bases. Trimming removed 6 bases from V and 2 bases from J; junction bases left unmatched: 4. Germline CDR1 SGHNT, CDR2 YYREEE (reference sequence). The CDR3 is made up of 14 amino acids. The CDR3 protein is CASTEQGTNEKLFF. In DNA form, the CDR3 reads TGTGCCAGCACGGAACAGGGGACTAATGAAAAACTGTTTTTT.

J is TRBJ1-1 and V is TRBV12-5; 8 nucleotides agree with TRBD1. The CDR3 consists of 14 residues. V lost 9 bases and J lost 5; bases outside the gene matches: 11. Germline loops: CDR1 LGHNT, CDR2 FRNRAP. CDR3 coding DNA: TGTGCTAGCGTTAAACAGGGGGGGATTACTGAAGCTTTCTTT. This gives the protein CASVKQGGITEAFF.

As DNA, the CDR3 is TGCAGATCGGACAGGGGGGTTGGCTACACCTTC. This codes for CRSDRGVGYTF. The rearrangement links TRBV20-1 to TRBJ1-2, with TRBD1 matching over 10 bases. Germline CDR1 is DFQATT and CDR2 is SNEGSKA (reference sequence). The CDR3 is 11 residues long.

V gene TRBV12-2 combines with J gene TRBJ2-7; whether TRBD2, the table's D call, matches the DNA was not checked. TRBV12-2 is marked as a pseudogene. This CDR3 has 14 residues. Written as DNA, the CDR3 is TGTGCAAGTCGCTTAGCGTGGCAGCGGGGGGAGCAGTACGTC. Encoded protein: CASRLAWQRGEQYV.

The rearrangement joins TRBV10-3 to TRBJ1-2; TRBD1 matches at 9 bases. The junction had 3 bases not matched to a gene; V was cut back by 3 bases and J by 4 bases. CDR1 is ENHRY, CDR2 SYGVKD, per germline. The CDR3 sequence is 14 residues long. CDR3: CAISEVGQGYGYTF. The CDR3 DNA reads as TGTGCCATCAGTGAAGTGGGACAGGGCTATGGCTACACCTTC.

The chain has TRBV7-9 and TRBJ1-2; weak D call: TRBD1 (6 bases). Germline assignment: CDR1 SEHNR and CDR2 FQNEAQ (reference sequence). V was clipped by 4 bases and J by 6 bases, with 21 bases between them. The CDR3 totals 16 residues. CDR3 DNA sequence: TGTGCCAGCAGCTCACGGGACATATCCTTTTTTCATGGCTACACCTTC. This encodes CASSSRDISFFHGYTF.

V gene TRBV6-5 combines with J gene TRBJ1-2; 7 bases line up with TRBD1. There are 13 residues in the CDR3. Looked up from germline, CDR1 is MNHEY and CDR2 is SVGAGI. Trimming took 8 bases from V and 7 from J; bases not matched to a gene: 10. This chain's CDR3 is CASSYDRDLGYTF. The DNA for the CDR3 is TGTGCCAGCTCCTACGACAGGGATCTTGGCTACACCTTC.

The chain employs TRBV2 and TRBJ1-1; perhaps TRBD1 as D (5 bases). The germline gives CDR1 SNHLY, CDR2 FYNNEI. The V end lost 4 bases, the J end lost 4 bases, and 13 bases lay between the germline ends. This CDR3 spans 14 amino acids. CDR3 region: CASSVAGGFTEAFF. In nucleotides, the CDR3 is TGTGCCAGCAGTGTCGCGGGGGGGTTCACTGAAGCTTTCTTT.

The V call is TRBV27, the J call TRBJ2-3; unclear D gene. The length of the CDR3 is 14 residues. Per germline, CDR1 MNHEY and CDR2 SMNVEV (reference sequence). V lost 5 bases and J 1 base, leaving 10 bases between the germline ends. The chain's CDR3 is CASSIRTGTDTQYF. The CDR3 bases are TGTGCCAGCAGTATCAGAACAGGCACAGATACGCAGTATTTT.

V and J are TRBV6-5 and TRBJ1-2, with TRBD1 identical over 9 bases. From germline, CDR1 is MNHEY and CDR2 SVGAGI. The CDR3 length is 13 residues. V trimming: 4 bases; J trimming: 7 bases; junction bases outside the gene matches: 4. DNA for the CDR3: TGTGCCAGCAGTTTAACAGGGGGCTCTGGCTACACCTTC. As protein: CASSLTGGSGYTF.

V gene TRBV10-1 combines with J gene TRBJ2-3, with TRBD1 as a possible D gene (5 bases). The germline V and J ends were trimmed by 10 bases and 8 bases, with 19 bases remaining between them. The CDR3 has 13 residues. Germline CDR1 reads WNHNN; CDR2 reads SYGVQD (reference sequence). CDR3 DNA sequence: TGCGCCAACCCTGTCGACAGAAATGGTACGCAGTATTTT. Residues: CANPVDRNGTQYF.

The genes are TRBV7-2 and TRBJ1-1; D possibly corresponds to TRBD1 (5 bases). Trimming took off 1 base at V and 11 bases at J, with 11 bases between the two ends. CDR1 SGHTA and CDR2 FQGNSA come from the germline V gene. The CDR3 covers 12 residues. DNA of the CDR3: TGTGCCAGCAGCTTAGTGGCAGGGATGGCTTTCTTT. Translation: CASSLVAGMAFF.

V gene TRBV11-1 combines with J gene TRBJ1-1; 11 bases match TRBD1. V shed 3 bases and J 4 bases; nucleotides not matched to a gene: 4. The CDR3 length is 15 residues. Germline CDR1 is SGHAT and CDR2 is FQDESV (reference sequence). The CDR3 loop reads CASSFGTGGVTEAFF. In DNA form, the CDR3 reads TGTGCCAGCAGCTTTGGGACAGGGGGGGTCACTGAAGCTTTCTTT.

V usage is TRBV18 and J usage is TRBJ2-5, with a possible D match to TRBD2 (5 bases). Trimming cost V 4 bases and J 5 bases, with 11 bases left between them. CDR3 size: 13 residues. From germline, CDR1 is KGHSH and CDR2 LQKENI. CDR3 nucleotides: TGTGCCAGCTCACGAGGGCCTCGGGAGACCCAGTACTTC. Translated: CASSRGPRETQYF.

The rearrangement uses TRBV5-1 and TRBJ2-5; 8 nucleotides line up with TRBD2. The V gene end was trimmed by 4 bases and the J gene end by 5 bases; junction bases not matched to a gene: 10. Germline lookup yields CDR1 SGHRS and CDR2 YFSETQ. CDR3 length: 15 residues. CDR3 sequence reads: CASSPQAGAGETQYF. DNA of the CDR3: TGCGCCAGCAGCCCCCAAGCGGGGGCTGGGGAGACCCAGTACTTC.

The V call is TRBV4-1, the J call TRBJ2-1, with 9 bases fitting TRBD2. Trimming took 5 bases from V and 7 from J; bases not matched to a gene: 9. The CDR3 is made up of 15 amino acids. CDR1 is MGHRA and CDR2 is YSYEKL in the germline V gene. CDR3 sequence reads: CASSSPSAGGNEQFF. For the CDR3, the DNA is TGCGCCAGCAGCTCCCCCTCGGCGGGGGGGAATGAGCAGTTCTTC.

In DNA form, the CDR3 reads TGCGCCAGCAGCGGCGGACAGGGGGCAAGGACTGAAGCTTTCTTT. Translation: CASSGGQGARTEAFF. This rearrangement joins TRBV5-1 to TRBJ1-1; TRBD1 matches at 11 bases. CDR3 length: 15 amino acids. Germline CDR1 and CDR2: SGHRS and YFSETQ. The junction had 7 bases not matched to a gene; V was cut back by 4 bases and J by 5 bases.

The chain uses TRBV29-1 and TRBJ1-4; the match to TRBD1 covers 11 bases. Germline V gene sequence: CDR1 SQVTM, CDR2 ANQGSEA. The CDR3 length is 15 residues. Trimming cost V 3 bases and J 13 bases; bases outside gene matches: 13. CDR3 nucleotide sequence: TGCAGCGTTGAGGTTCAGAGGACAGGGGGCGGAGGACTGTTTTTT. Translation: CSVEVQRTGGGGLFF.

The chain is built from TRBV7-6 and TRBJ1-3; D ambiguous. Trimming removed 1 base from V and 0 bases from J, with 13 bases in between. Germline assignment: CDR1 SGHVS and CDR2 FNYEAQ. CDR3 length equals 17 residues. CDR3 region: CASSLGGGSSSGNTIYF. The CDR3 DNA sequence: TGTGCCAGCAGCTTAGGGGGAGGATCCAGCTCTGGAAACACCATATATTTT.